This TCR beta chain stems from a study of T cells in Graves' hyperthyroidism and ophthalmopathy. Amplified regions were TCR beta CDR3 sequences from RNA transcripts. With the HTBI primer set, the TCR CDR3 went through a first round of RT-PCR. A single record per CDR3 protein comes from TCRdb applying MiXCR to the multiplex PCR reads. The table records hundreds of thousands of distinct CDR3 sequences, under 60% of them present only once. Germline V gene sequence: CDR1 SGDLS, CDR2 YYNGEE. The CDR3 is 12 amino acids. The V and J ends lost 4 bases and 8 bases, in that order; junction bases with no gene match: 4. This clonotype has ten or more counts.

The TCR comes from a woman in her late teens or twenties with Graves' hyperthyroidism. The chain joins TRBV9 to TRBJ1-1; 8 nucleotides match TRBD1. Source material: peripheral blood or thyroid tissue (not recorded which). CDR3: CASSPGTGEAFF. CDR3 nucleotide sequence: TGTGCCAGCAGCCCCGGGACAGGAGAAGCTTTCTTT.